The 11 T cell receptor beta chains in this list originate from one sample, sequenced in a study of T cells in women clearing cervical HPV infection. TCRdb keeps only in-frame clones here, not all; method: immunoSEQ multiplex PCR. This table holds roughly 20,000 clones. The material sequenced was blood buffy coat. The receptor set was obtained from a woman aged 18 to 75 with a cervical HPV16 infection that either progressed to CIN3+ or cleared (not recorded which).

CDR3 bases read: TGTGCCAGCAGTTACTCGGGCAGCTATCAGCCC. This translates into CASSYSGSYQP. The complete CDR3 reads CASSYSGSYQPQHF. The chain links TRBV6-2 or TRBV6-3 to TRBJ1-5, with no clear D. The CDR3 end is not reached by the read, which stops 3 residues before it; the germline J gene fills it in. Trimming took 0 bases from V and 5 from J, leaving 8 bases between them. Germline V gene sequence: CDR1 MNHEY, CDR2 SVGEGT. The CDR3 is made up of 14 amino acids.

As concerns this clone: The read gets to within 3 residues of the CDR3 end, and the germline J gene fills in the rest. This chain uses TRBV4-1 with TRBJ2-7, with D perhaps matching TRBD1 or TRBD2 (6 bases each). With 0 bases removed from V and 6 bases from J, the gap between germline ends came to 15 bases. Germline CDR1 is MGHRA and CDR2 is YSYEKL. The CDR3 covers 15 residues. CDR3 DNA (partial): TGCGCCAGCAGCCAAGATTCCGGAGGGGGAAGCGAG. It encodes CASSQDSGGGSE. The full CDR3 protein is CASSQDSGGGSEQYF.

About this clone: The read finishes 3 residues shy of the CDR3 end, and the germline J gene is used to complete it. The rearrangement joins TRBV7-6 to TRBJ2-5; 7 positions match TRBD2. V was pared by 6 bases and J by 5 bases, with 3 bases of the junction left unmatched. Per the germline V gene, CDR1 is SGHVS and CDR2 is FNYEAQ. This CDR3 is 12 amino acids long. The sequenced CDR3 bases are TGTGCCAGCAGTCGGGGGGATGAGACC. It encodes CASSRGDET. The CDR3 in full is CASSRGDETQYF.

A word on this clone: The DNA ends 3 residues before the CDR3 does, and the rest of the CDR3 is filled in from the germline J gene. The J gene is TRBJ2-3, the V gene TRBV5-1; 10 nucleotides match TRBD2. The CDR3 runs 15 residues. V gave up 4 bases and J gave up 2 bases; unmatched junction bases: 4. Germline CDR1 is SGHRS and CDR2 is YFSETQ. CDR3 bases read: TGCGCCAGCAGCCAACTAGCGGGGCCCACAGATACG. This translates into CASSQLAGPTDT. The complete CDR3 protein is CASSQLAGPTDTQYF. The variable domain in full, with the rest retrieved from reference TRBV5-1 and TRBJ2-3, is KAGVTQTPRYLIKTRGQQVTLSCSPISGHRSVSWYQQTPGQGLQFLFEYFSETQRNKGNFPGRFSGRQFSNSRSEMNVSTLELGDSALYLCASSQLAGPTDTQYFGPGTRLTVL.

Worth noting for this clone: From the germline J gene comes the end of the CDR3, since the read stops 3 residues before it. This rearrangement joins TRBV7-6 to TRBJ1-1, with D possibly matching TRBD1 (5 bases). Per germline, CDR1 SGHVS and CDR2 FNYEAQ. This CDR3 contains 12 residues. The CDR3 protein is CASRQTGETAFF. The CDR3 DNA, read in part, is TGTGCCAGCAGGCAAACGGGGGAGACA. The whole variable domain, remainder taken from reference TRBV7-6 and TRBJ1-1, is GAGVSQSPRYKVTKRGQDVALRCDPISGHVSLYWYRQALGQGPEFLTYFNYEAQQDKSGLPNDRFSAERPEGSISTLTIQRTEQRDSAMYRCASRQTGETAFFGQGTRLTVV.

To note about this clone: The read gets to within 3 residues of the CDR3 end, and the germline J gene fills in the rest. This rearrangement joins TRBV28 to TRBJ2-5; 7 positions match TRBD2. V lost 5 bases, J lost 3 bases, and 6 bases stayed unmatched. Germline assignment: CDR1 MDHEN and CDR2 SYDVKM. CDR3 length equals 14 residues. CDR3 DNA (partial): TGTGCCAGCAGTCCGGGGGGAGGGGAAGAGACC. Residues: CASSPGGGEET. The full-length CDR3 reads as CASSPGGGEETQYF.

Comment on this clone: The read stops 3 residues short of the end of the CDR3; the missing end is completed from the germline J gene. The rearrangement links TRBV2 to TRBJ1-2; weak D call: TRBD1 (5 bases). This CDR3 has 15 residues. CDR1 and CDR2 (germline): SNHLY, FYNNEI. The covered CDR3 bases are TGTGCCAGCAGTGATCTTCTATGGACACGCAATGAC. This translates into CASSDLLWTRND. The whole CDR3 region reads CASSDLLWTRNDYTF.

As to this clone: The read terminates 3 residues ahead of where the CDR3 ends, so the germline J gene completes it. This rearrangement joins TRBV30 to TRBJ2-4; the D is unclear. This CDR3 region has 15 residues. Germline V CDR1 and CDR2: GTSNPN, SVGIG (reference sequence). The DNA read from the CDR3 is TGTGCCTGGAGTGTACTACCGGGTACCTCCTATGGT. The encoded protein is CAWSVLPGTSYG. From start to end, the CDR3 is CAWSVLPGTSYGQYF.

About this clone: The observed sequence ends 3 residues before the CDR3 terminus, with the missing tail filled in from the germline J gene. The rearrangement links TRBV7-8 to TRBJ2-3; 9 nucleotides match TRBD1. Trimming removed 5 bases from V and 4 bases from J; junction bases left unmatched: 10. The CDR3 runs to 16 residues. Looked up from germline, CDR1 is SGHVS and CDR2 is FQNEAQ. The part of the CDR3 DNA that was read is TGTGCCAGCAGCACGTCCCGGGACAGGGCGTCAGATACG. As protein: CASSTSRDRASDT. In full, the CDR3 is CASSTSRDRASDTQYF.

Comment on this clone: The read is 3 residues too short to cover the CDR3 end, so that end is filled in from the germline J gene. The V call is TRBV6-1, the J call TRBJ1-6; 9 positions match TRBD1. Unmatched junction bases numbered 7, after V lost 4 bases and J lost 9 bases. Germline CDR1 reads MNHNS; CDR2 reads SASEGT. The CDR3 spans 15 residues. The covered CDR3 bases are TGTGCCAGCAGTGGCCGGGACAGGGTGGGTTCACCC. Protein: CASSGRDRVGSP. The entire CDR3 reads CASSGRDRVGSPLHF.

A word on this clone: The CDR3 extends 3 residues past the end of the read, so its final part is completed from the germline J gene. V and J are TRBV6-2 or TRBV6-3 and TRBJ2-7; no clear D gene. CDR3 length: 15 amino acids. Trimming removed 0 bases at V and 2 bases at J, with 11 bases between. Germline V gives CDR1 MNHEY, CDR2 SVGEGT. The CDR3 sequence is CASSYSQITTYEQYF. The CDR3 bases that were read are TGTGCCAGCAGTTACTCGCAGATAACCACCTACGAG.